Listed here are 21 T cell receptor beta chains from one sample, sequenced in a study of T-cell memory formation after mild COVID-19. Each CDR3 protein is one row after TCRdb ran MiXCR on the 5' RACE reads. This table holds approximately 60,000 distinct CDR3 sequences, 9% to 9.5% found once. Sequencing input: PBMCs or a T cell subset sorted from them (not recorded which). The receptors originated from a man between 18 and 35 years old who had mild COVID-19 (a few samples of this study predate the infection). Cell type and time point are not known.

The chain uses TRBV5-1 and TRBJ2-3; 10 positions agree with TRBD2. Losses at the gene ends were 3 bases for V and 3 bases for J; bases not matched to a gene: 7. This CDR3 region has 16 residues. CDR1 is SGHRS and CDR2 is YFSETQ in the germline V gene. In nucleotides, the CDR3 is TGCGCCAGCAGCTCGTTAGCGGGGGGCGGTACAGATACGCAGTATTTT. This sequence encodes CASSSLAGGGTDTQYF.

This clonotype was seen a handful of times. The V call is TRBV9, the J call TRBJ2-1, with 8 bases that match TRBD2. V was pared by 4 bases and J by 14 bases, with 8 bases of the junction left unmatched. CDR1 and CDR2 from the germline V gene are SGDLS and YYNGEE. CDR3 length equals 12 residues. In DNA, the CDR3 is TGTGCCAGCAGCTCTAGGAGCGGGGGTGAGTTCTTC. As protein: CASSSRSGGEFF.

The CDR3 DNA is TGTGCCAGCAAGGGCACCTTGGGATCACCCCTCCACTTT. This gives the protein CASKGTLGSPLHF. The chain joins TRBV2 to TRBJ1-6; D is uncertain. This CDR3 has 13 amino acids. Looked up from germline, CDR1 is SNHLY and CDR2 is FYNNEI. V was shortened by 7 bases and J by 10 bases, with 14 bases between the two germline ends. Combining the CDR3 with reference TRBV2 and TRBJ1-6 gives the whole variable domain EPEVTQTPSHQVTQMGQEVILRCVPISNHLYFYWYRQILGQKVEFLVSFYNNEISEKSEIFDDQFSVERPDGSNFTLKIRSTKLEDSAMYFCASKGTLGSPLHFGNGTRLTVT.

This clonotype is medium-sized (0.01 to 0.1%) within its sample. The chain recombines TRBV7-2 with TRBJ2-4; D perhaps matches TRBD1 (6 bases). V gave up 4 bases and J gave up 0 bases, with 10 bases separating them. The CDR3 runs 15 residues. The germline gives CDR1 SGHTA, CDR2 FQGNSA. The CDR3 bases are TGTGCCAGCAGCTACCAGGGGAGAGCCAAAAACATTCAGTACTTC. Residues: CASSYQGRAKNIQYF.

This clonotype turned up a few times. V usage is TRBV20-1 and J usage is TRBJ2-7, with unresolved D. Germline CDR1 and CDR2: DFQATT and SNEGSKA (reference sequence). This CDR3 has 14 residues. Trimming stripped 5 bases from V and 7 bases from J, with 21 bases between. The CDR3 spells CSARFPGPGGEQYV. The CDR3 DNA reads TGCAGTGCTCGATTTCCTGGACCCGGTGGAGAGCAGTACGTC.

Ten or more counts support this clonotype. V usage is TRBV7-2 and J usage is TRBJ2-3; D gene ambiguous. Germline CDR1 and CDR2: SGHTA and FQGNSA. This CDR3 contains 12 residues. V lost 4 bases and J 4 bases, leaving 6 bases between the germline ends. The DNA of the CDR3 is TGTGCCAGCAGCTCCTCCGCAGATACGCAGTATTTT. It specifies CASSSSADTQYF.

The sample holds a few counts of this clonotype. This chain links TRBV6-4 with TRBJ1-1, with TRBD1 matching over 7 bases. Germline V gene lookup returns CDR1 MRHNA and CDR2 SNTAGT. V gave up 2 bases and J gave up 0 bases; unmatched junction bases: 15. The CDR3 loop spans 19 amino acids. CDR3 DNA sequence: TGTGCCAGCAGTGACCCGGGGGGACAGCTCGCTAACATGAACACTGAAGCTTTCTTT. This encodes CASSDPGGQLANMNTEAFF.

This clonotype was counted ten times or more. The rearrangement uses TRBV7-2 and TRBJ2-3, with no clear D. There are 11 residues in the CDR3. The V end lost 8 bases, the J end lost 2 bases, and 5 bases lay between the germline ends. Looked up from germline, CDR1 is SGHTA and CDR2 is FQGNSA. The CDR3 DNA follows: TGTGCCAGCTCGGCCACAGATACGCAGTATTTT. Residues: CASSATDTQYF.

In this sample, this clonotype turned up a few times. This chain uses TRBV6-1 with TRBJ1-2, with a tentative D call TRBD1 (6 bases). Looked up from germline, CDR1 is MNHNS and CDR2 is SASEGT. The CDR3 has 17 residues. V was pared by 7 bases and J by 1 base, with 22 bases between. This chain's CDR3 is CASTRETQGNLNYGYTF. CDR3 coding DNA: TGTGCCAGCACCAGGGAAACTCAGGGGAATCTTAACTATGGCTACACCTTC.

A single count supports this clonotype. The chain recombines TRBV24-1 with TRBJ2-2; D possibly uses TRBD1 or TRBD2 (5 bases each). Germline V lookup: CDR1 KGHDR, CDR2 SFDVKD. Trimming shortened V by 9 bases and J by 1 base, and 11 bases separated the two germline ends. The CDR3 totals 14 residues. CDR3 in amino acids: CATGARGNTGELFF. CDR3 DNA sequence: TGTGCCACCGGGGCCCGGGGGAACACCGGGGAGCTGTTTTTT.

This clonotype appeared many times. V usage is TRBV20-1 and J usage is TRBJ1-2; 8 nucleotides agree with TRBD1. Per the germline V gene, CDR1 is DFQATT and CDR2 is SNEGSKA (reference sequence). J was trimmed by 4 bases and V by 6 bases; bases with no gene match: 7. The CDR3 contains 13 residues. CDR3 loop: CSALNRGGYGYTF. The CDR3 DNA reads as TGCAGTGCCCTCAACAGGGGGGGCTATGGCTACACCTTC.

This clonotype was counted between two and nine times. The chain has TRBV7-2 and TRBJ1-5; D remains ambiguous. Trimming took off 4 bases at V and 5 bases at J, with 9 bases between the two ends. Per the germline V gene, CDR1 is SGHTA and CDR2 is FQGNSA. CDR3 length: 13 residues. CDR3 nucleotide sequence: TGTGCCAGCAGCTCGTCTAGGGATCAGCCCCAGCATTTT. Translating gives CASSSSRDQPQHF.

The chain's CDR3 is CASGTATLSSYNEQFF. Here the CDR3 DNA reads TGCGCCAGCGGGACAGCAACCCTGAGCTCCTACAATGAGCAGTTCTTC. V usage is TRBV5-1 and J usage is TRBJ2-1, with TRBD1 matching over 7 bases. Germline loops: CDR1 SGHRS, CDR2 YFSETQ. The CDR3 is 16 residues long. Trimming removed 7 bases from V and 0 bases from J; junction bases left unmatched: 10.

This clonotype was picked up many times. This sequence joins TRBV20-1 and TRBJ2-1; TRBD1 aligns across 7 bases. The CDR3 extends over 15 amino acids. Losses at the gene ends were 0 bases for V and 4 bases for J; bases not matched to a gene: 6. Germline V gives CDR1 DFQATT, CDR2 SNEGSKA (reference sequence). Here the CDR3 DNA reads TGCAGTGCTAGAGATCGGCCAGGGGGATACAATGAGCAGTTCTTC. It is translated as CSARDRPGGYNEQFF.

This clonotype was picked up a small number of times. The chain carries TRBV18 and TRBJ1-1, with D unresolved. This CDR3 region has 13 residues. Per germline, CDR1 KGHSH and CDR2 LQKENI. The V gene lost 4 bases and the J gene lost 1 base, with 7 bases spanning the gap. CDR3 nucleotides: TGTGCCAGCTCACAAGAGCAGAACACTGAAGCTTTCTTT. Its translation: CASSQEQNTEAFF.

CDR3 sequence (DNA): TGCGCCAGCAGCAGCGGACGCAACAATGAGCAGTTCTTC. Protein: CASSSGRNNEQFF. The genes are TRBV5-1 and TRBJ2-1; perhaps TRBD2 as D (5 bases). V was pared by 4 bases and J by 5 bases, with 10 bases between. The CDR3 length is 13 residues. Per germline, CDR1 SGHRS and CDR2 YFSETQ.

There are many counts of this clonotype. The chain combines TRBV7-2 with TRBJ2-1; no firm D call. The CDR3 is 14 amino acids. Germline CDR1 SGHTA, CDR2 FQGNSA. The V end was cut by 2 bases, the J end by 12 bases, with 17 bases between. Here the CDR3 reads CASSLNAQGSGQFF. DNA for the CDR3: TGTGCCAGCAGCTTAAACGCCCAAGGTTCAGGGCAGTTCTTC.

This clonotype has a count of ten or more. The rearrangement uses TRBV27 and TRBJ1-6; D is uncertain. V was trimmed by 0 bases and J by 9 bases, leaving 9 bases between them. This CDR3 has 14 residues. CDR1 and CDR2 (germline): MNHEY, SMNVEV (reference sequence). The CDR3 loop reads CASSLSGPGSPLHF. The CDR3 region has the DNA TGTGCCAGCAGTTTATCGGGCCCAGGTTCACCCCTCCACTTT.

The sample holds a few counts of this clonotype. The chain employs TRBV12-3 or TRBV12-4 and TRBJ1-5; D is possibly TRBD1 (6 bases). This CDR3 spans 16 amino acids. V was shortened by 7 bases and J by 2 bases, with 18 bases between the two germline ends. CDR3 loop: CASNARRGVGNQPQHF. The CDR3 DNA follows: TGTGCCAGCAACGCGAGGAGGGGGGTTGGCAATCAGCCCCAGCATTTT.

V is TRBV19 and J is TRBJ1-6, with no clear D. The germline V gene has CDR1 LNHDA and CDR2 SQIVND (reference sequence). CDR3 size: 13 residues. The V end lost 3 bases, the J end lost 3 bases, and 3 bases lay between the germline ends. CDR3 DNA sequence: TGTGCCAGTAGTATCGGCTATAATTCACCCCTCCACTTT. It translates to CASSIGYNSPLHF.

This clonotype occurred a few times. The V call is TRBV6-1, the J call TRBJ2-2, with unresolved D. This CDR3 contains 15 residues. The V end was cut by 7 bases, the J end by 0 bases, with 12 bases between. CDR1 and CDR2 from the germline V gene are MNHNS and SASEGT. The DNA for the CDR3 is TGTGCCAGCAACCCTAGATCCGCGAACACCGGGGAGCTGTTTTTT. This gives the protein CASNPRSANTGELFF.